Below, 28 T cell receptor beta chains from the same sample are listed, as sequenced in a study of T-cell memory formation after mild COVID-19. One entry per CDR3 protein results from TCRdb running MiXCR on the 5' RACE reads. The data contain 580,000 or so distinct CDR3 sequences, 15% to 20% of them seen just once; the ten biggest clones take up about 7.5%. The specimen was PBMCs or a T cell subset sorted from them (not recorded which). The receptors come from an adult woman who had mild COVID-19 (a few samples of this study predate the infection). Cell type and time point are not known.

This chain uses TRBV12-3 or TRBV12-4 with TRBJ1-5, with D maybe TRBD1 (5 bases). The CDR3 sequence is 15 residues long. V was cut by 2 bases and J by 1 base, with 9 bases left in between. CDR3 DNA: TGTGCCAGCAGTTTATGGGGGGACAGCAATCAGCCCCAGCATTTT. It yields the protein CASSLWGDSNQPQHF.

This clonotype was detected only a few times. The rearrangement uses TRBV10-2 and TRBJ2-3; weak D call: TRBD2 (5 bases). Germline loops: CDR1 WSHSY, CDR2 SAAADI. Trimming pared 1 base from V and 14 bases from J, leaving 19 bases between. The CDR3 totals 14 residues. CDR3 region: CASSELELETEPYF. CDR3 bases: TGCGCCAGCAGTGAGTTAGAACTAGAGACCGAGCCGTATTTT.

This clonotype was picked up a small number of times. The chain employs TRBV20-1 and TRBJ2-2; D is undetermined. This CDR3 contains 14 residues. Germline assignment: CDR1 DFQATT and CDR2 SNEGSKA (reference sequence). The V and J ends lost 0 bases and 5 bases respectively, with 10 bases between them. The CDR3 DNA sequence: TGCAGTGCTAGAGATAGTCAGGTGACCGGGGAGCTGTTTTTT. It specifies CSARDSQVTGELFF.

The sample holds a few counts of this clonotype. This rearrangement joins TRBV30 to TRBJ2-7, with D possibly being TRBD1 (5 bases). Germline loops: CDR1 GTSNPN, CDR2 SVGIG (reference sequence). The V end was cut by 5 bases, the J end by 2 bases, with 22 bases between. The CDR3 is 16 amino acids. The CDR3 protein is CAWLPAQGFPTYEQYF. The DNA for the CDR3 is TGTGCCTGGTTGCCGGCCCAGGGCTTTCCTACCTACGAGCAGTACTTC.

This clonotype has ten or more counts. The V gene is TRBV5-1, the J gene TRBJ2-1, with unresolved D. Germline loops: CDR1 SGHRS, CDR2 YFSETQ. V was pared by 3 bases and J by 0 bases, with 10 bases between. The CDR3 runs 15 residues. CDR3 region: CASSSGYSSYNEQFF. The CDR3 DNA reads TGCGCCAGCAGCTCGGGCTACAGCTCCTACAATGAGCAGTTCTTC.

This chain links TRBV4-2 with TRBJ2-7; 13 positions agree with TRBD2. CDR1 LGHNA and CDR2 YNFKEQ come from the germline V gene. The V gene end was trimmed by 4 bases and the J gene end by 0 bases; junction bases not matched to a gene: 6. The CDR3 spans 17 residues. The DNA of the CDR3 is TGTGCCAGCAGCCGGACTAGCGGGAGCTTAATCTCCTACGAGCAGTACTTC. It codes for CASSRTSGSLISYEQYF.

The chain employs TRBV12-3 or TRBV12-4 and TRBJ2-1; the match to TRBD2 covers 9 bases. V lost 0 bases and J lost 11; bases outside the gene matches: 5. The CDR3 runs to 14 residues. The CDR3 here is CASSLALLAGKQFF. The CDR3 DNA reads TGTGCCAGCAGTTTAGCGCTGCTAGCGGGAAAGCAGTTCTTC.

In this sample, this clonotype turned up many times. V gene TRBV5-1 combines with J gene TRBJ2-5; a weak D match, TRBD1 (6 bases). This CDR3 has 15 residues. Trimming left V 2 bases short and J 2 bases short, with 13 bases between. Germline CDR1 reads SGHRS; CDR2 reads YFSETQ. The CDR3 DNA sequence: TGCGCCAGCAGCTTAAGTGTGGGGGCTCAAGAGACCCAGTACTTC. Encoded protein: CASSLSVGAQETQYF. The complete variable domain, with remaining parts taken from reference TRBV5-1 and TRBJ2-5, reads KAGVTQTPRYLIKTRGQQVTLSCSPISGHRSVSWYQQTPGQGLQFLFEYFSETQRNKGNFPGRFSGRQFSNSRSEMNVSTLELGDSALYLCASSLSVGAQETQYFGPGTRLLVL.

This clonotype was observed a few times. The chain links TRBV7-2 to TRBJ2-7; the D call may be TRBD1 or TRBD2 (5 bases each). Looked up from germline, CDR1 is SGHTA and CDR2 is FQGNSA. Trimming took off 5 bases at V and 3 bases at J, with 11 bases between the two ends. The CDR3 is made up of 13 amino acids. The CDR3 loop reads CASSGGVGYEQYF. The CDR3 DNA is TGTGCCAGCAGCGGGGGTGTCGGCTACGAGCAGTACTTC.

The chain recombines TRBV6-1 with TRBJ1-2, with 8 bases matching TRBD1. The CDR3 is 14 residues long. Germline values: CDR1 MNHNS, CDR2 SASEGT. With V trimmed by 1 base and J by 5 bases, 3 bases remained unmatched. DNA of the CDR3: TGTGCCAGCAGTGAAGGGACAGGGTTGTATGGCTACACCTTC. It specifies CASSEGTGLYGYTF.

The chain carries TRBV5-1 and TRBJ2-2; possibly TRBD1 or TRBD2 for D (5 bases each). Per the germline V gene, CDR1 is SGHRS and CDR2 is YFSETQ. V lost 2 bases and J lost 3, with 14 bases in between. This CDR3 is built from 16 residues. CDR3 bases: TGCGCCAGCAGCTTTACCGGGACCGCACACACCGGGGAGCTGTTTTTT. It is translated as CASSFTGTAHTGELFF.

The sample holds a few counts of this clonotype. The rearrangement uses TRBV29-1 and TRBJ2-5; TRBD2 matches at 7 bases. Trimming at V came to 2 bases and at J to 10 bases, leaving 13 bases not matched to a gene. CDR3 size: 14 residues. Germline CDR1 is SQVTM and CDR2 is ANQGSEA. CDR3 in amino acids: CSVESGTGGGSQYF. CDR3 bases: TGCAGCGTTGAATCGGGAACGGGAGGAGGTAGCCAGTACTTC.

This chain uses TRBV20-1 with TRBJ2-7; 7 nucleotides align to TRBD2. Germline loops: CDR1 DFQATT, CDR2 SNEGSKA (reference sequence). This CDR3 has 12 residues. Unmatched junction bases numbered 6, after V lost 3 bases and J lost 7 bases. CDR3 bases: TGCAGTGCTAGTGAGCGGGACCTTGAGCAGTACTTC. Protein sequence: CSASERDLEQYF.

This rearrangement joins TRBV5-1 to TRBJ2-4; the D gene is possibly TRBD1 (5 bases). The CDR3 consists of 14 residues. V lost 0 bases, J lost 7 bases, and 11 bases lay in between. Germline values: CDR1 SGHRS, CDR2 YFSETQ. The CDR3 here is CASSLDSRVNIQYF. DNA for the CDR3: TGCGCCAGCAGCTTGGACTCCAGGGTCAACATTCAGTACTTC. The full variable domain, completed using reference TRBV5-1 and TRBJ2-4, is KAGVTQTPRYLIKTRGQQVTLSCSPISGHRSVSWYQQTPGQGLQFLFEYFSETQRNKGNFPGRFSGRQFSNSRSEMNVSTLELGDSALYLCASSLDSRVNIQYFGAGTRLSVL.

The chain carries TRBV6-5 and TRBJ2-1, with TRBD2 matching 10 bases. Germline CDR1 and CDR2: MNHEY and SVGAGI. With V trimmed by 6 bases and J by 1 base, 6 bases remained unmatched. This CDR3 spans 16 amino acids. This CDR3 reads CASRMTSGFSYNEQFF. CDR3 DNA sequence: TGTGCCAGCAGGATGACTAGCGGGTTTTCCTACAATGAGCAGTTCTTC.

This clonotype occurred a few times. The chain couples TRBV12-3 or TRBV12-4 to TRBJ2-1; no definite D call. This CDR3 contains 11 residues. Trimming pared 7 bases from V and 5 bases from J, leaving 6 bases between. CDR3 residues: CASNHNNEQFF. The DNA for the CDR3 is TGTGCCAGCAACCATAACAATGAGCAGTTCTTC.

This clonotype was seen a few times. Here the CDR3 DNA reads TGTGCCAGCAGCCAAGAAGACAGCTACGAGCAGTACTTC. Translating it yields CASSQEDSYEQYF. The chain uses TRBV14 and TRBJ2-7; D might be TRBD1 (5 bases). CDR1 and CDR2 (germline): SGHDN, FVKESK. This CDR3 has 13 residues. Between the trimmed V and J ends, which lost 0 bases and 3 bases, there was a span of 6 bases.

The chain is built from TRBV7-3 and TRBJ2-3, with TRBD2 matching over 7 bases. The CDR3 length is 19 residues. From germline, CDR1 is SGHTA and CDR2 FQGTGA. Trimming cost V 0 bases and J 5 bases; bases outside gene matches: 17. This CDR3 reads CASSLTPQEGGRYGDTQYF. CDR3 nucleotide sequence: TGTGCCAGCAGCTTAACCCCCCAGGAAGGCGGGAGATATGGAGATACGCAGTATTTT.

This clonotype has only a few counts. As DNA, the CDR3 is TGTGCCAGCAGCTTCCGGGTAGGGTTCACAGATACGCAGTATTTT. As protein: CASSFRVGFTDTQYF. The rearrangement joins TRBV11-2 to TRBJ2-3; D remains ambiguous. The ends were cut back, 3 bases at V and 2 bases at J, with 12 bases in the middle. The CDR3 consists of 15 residues. Germline V gene sequence: CDR1 SGHAT, CDR2 FQNNGV.

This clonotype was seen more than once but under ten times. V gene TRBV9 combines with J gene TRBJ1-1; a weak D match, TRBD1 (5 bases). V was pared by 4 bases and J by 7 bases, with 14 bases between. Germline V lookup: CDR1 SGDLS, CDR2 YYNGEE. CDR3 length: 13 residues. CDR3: CASSPGRTVEAFF. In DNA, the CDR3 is TGTGCCAGCAGCCCGGGACGAACGGTTGAAGCTTTCTTT.

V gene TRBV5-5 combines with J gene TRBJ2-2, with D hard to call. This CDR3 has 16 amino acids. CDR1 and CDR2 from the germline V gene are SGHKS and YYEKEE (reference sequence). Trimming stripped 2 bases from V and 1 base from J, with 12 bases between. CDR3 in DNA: TGTGCCAGCAGCTTTTCCGAGTACGGGAACACCGGGGAGCTGTTTTTT. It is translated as CASSFSEYGNTGELFF.

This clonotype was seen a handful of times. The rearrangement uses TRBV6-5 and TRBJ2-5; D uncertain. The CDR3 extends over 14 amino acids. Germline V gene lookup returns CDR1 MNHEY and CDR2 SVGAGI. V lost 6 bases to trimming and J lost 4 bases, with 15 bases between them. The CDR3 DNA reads TGTGCCAGCAGGACGGTGAGATCGGGAGAGACCCAGTACTTC. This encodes CASRTVRSGETQYF.

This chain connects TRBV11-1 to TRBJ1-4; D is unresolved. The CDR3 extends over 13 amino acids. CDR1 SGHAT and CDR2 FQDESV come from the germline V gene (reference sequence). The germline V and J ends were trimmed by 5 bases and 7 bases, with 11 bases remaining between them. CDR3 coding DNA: TGTGCCAGCAGCCCGCCGACAACTGAAAAACTGTTTTTT. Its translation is CASSPPTTEKLFF.

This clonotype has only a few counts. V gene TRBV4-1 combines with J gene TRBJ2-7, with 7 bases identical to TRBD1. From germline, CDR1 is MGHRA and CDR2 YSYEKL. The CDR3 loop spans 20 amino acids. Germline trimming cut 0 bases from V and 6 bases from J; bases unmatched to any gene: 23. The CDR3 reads CASSQDAPGQSHGVGGEQYF. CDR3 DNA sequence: TGCGCCAGCAGCCAAGACGCTCCGGGACAGAGCCATGGGGTTGGGGGCGAGCAGTACTTC.

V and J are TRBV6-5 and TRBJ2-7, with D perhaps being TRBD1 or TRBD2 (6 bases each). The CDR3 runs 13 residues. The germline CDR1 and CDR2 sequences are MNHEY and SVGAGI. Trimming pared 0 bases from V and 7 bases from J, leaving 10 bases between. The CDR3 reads CASSYSPGAEQYF. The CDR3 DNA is TGTGCCAGCAGTTACTCCCCGGGGGCGGAGCAGTACTTC.

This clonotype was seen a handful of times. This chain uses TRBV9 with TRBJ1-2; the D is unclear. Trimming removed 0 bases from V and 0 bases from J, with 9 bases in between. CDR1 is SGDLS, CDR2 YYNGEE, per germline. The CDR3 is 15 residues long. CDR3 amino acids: CASSVARITNYGYTF. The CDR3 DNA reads TGTGCCAGCAGCGTAGCCAGGATTACTAACTATGGCTACACCTTC.

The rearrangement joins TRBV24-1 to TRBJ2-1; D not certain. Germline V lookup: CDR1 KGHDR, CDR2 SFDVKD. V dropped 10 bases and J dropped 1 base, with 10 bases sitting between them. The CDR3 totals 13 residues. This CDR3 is CATSDPSYNEQFF. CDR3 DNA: TGTGCCACTTCGGACCCGTCCTACAATGAGCAGTTCTTC.

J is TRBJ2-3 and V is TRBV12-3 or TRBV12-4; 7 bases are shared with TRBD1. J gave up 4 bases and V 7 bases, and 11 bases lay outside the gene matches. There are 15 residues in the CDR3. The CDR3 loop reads CASTHRGLVADTQYF. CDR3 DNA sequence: TGTGCCAGCACCCACAGGGGTTTGGTCGCAGATACGCAGTATTTT.